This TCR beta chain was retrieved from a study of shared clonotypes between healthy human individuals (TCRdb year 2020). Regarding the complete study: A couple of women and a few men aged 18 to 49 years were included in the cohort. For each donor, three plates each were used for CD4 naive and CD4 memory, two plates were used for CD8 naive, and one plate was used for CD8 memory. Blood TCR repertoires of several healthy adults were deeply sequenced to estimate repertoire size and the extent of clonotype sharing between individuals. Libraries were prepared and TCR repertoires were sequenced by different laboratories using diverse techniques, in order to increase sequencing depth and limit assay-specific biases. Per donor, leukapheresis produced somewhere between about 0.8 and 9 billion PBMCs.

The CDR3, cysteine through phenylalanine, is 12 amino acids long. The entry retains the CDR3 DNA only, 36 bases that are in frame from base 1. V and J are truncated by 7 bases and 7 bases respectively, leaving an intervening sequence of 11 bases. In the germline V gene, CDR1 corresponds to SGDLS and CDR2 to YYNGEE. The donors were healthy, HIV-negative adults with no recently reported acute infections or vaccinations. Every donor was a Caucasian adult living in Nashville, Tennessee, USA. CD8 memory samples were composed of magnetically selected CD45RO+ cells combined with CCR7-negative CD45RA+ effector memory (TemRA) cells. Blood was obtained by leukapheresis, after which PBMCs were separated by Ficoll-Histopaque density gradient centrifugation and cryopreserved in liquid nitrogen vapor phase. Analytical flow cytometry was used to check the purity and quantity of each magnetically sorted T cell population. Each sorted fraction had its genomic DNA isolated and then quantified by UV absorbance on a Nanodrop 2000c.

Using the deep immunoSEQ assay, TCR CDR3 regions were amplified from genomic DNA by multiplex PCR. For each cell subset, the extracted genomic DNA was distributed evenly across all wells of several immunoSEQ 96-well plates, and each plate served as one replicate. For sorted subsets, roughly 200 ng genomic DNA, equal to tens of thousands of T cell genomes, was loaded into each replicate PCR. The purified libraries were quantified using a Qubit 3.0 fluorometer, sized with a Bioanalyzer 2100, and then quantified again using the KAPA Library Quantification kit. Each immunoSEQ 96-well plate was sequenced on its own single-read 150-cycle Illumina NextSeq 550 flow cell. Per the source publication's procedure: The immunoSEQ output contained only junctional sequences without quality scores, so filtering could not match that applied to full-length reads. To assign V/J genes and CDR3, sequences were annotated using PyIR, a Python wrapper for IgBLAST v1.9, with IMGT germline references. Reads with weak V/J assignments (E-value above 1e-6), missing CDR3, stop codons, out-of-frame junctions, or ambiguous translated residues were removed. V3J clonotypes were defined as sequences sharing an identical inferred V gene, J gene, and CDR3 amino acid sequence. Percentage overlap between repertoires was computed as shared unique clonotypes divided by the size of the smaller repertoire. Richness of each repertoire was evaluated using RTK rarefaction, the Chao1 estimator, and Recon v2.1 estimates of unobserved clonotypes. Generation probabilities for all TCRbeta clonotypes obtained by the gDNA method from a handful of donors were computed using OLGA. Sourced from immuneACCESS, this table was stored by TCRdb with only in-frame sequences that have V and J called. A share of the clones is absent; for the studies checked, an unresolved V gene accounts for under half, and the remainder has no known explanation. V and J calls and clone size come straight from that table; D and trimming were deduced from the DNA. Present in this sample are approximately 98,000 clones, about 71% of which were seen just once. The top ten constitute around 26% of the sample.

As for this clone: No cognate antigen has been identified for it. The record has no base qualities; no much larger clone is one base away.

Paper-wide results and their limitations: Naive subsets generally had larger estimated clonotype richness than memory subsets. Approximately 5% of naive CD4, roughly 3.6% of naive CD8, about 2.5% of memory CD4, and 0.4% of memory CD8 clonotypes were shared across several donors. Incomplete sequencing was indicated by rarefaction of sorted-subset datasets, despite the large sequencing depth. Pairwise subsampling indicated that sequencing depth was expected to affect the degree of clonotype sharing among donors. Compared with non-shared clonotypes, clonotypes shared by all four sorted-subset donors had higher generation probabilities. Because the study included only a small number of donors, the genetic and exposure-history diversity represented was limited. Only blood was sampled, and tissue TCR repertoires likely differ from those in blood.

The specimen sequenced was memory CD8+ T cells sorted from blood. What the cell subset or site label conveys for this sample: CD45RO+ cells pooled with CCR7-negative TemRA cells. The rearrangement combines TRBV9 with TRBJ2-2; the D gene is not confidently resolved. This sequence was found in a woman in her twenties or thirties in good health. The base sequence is TGTGCCAGCGCCAGGATCGGCGGGGAGCTGTTTTTT. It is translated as CASARIGGELFF.